This TCR beta chain was retrieved from a study of blood T cell repertoires in COVID-19 (dated by TCRdb to the early 2020s). For the study in its entirety: Collaborator samples came from the United States, Italy and Spain and covered acute and convalescent phases of COVID-19. The prospective study material was composed of cDNA or gDNA derived from T cells, B-cell-depleted T cells, or PBMCs. Subjects who had been exposed to COVID-19, were actively infected with it, or had recovered from it provided the deeply sampled blood TCRbeta repertoires that made up the dataset. The repertoires were made available in a free public database intended to serve as a resource for research on the immune response to SARS-CoV-2. The samples were drawn from two sources: the first 160 participants of the ongoing ImmuneRACE study, and about 1,300 subjects contributed by 6 global collaborators. A de-identified subject ID, COVID-19 status, age in years and sex were almost always included in the sample metadata. HLA class I and class II types, where available, came from metadata supplied by the sample provider rather than from assay-based typing.

TCRbeta CDR3 regions were amplified from genomic DNA using the immunoSEQ Assay, a bias-controlled multiplex PCR. Under the source paper's analysis protocol: The number of nucleated cells in each sample was estimated by amplification of reference gene primers within the assay. Sequence reads were collapsed and filtered to measure the absolute abundance of every unique TCRbeta CDR3 rearrangement. Productive Simpson clonality was computed per sample as the square root of Simpson's diversity index over productive rearrangements. Here the immuneACCESS table is served through TCRdb, limited to in-frame sequences with V and J called. Missing clones are a known gap in these copies; in checked studies unresolved V genes cover under half, and the rest lacks a known reason. V and J calls and clone size follow that table, whereas D and trimming were derived from the DNA. This sample is represented by roughly 110,000 clones; around 82% of them were singletons. The top ten clonotypes cover over 4% of the sample.

V has 3 bases trimmed and J has 7 bases trimmed; junction bases matching no gene number 9. Looking up the germline V gene yields CDR1 SGHRS and CDR2 YFSETQ. The CDR3, cysteine through phenylalanine, is 15 amino acids long. Just the 45-base CDR3 DNA is kept, in frame starting at base 1. The collaborating institutions used their own protocols to collect whole blood in K2EDTA tubes. For TCRbeta analysis, collaborators shipped samples in one of three forms: frozen whole blood, isolated PBMCs, or DNA extracted from either of those sample types. On this clone: It lacks a known antigen. One base away there is no much larger clone; base qualities are not given.

Here is what the overall study found, with its caveats: The quantity of clinical and demographic metadata differed by source and by participant and was supplied without curation.

The sequence links TRBV5-1 to TRBJ1-4, with 7 bases in between that match TRBD1. The TCR was taken from a human donor in a cohort sampled during active COVID-19. Sequencing used peripheral blood. The DNA sequence is TGCGCCAGCAGCTCGAGGACAGGTGTAATTGAAAAACTGTTTTTT. This translates into CASSSRTGVIEKLFF.